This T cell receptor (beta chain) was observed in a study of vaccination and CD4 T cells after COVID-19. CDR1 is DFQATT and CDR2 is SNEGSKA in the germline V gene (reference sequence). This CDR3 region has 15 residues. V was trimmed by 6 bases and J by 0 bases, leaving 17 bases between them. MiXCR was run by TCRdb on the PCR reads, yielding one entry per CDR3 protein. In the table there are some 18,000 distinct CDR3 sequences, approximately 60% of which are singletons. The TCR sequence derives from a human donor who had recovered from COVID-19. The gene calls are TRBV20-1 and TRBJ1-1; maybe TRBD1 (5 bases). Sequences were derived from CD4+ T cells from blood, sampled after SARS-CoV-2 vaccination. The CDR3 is CSAHTRAGMNTEAFF. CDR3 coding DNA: TGCAGTGCCCACACTCGCGCAGGGATGAACACTGAAGCTTTCTTT.